These 14 T cell receptor beta chains were all obtained from the same sample, sequenced in a study of T cell repertoires in cytomegalovirus infection. MiXCR, applied by TCRdb to the reads, yields one record per CDR3 protein. The repertoire holds almost 300,000 distinct CDR3 sequences, with approximately 8.9% as singletons. The sample comprised PBMCs. Source of these receptors: a human donor in good health (CMV status not recorded). Some clones in this sample may be carry-over from other donors' samples.

Many counts were recorded for this clonotype. The chain recombines TRBV6-2 or TRBV6-3 with TRBJ2-2; D gene ambiguous. Deletions cut 1 base from V and 5 bases from J, with 5 bases between. The germline V gene encodes CDR1 MNHEY and CDR2 SVGEGT. This CDR3 is 13 amino acids long. CDR3 amino acids: CASSYLATGELFF. The CDR3 nucleotides read TGTGCCAGCAGTTACTTAGCAACCGGGGAGCTGTTTTTT.

In this sample, this clonotype turned up once. The V call is TRBV20-1, the J call TRBJ1-5; perhaps TRBD1 as D (5 bases). Looked up from germline, CDR1 is DFQATT and CDR2 is SNEGSKA (reference sequence). Trimming shortened V by 3 bases and J by 4 bases, and 13 bases separated the two germline ends. This CDR3 is 14 amino acids long. Here the CDR3 reads CSARGQTENQPQHF. The CDR3, as DNA: TGCAGTGCTAGGGGGCAGACAGAAAATCAGCCCCAGCATTTT.

This clonotype was detected many times. The chain recombines TRBV2 with TRBJ2-3; 10 nucleotides line up with TRBD2. This CDR3 has 18 amino acids. With V trimmed by 3 bases and J by 2 bases, 11 bases remained unmatched. CDR1 and CDR2 (germline): SNHLY, FYNNEI. This CDR3 reads CASSDFDSGGAFTDTQYF. The CDR3 nucleotides are TGTGCCAGCAGTGACTTTGACAGCGGGGGGGCGTTCACAGATACGCAGTATTTT. Filled out from reference TRBV2 and TRBJ2-3, the complete variable domain reads EPEVTQTPSHQVTQMGQEVILRCVPISNHLYFYWYRQILGQKVEFLVSFYNNEISEKSEIFDDQFSVERPDGSNFTLKIRSTKLEDSAMYFCASSDFDSGGAFTDTQYFGPGTRLTVL.

This clonotype showed up many times. The chain links TRBV20-1 to TRBJ1-1; no definite D call. The germline gives CDR1 DFQATT, CDR2 SNEGSKA (reference sequence). This CDR3 is built from 12 residues. The V gene lost 0 bases and the J gene lost 3 bases, with 5 bases spanning the gap. CDR3 nucleotides: TGCAGTGCTAGAGATAGGCACACTGAAGCTTTCTTT. Amino acid sequence: CSARDRHTEAFF.

This clonotype appeared many times. This chain uses TRBV7-6 with TRBJ2-2, with TRBD2 matching over 9 bases. With 0 bases clipped from V and 5 bases from J, the junction kept 10 bases outside the gene matches. The germline V gene encodes CDR1 SGHVS and CDR2 FNYEAQ. The CDR3 is 18 amino acids. CDR3: CASSLAGTSLSRTGELFF. DNA of the CDR3: TGTGCCAGCAGCTTAGCCGGGACTAGCCTCAGTAGGACCGGGGAGCTGTTTTTT. Variable domain in full (rest from reference TRBV7-6 and TRBJ2-2): GAGVSQSPRYKVTKRGQDVALRCDPISGHVSLYWYRQALGQGPEFLTYFNYEAQQDKSGLPNDRFSAERPEGSISTLTIQRTEQRDSAMYRCASSLAGTSLSRTGELFFGEGSRLTVL.

This clonotype has ten or more counts. The V and J genes are TRBV12-3 or TRBV12-4 and TRBJ1-2; D may be TRBD1 (6 bases). CDR3 length: 14 amino acids. Trimming shortened V by 2 bases and J by 2 bases, and 9 bases separated the two germline ends. CDR3 protein: CASSLRDTNYGYTF. The CDR3 DNA follows: TGTGCCAGCAGTTTAAGGGACACAAACTATGGCTACACCTTC.

This clonotype was seen repeatedly, ten times or more. The chain joins TRBV20-1 to TRBJ2-1; 11 bases map to TRBD2. The CDR3 is 15 amino acids. The V gene end was trimmed by 3 bases and the J gene end by 6 bases; junction bases not matched to a gene: 7. CDR1 and CDR2 (germline): DFQATT, SNEGSKA (reference sequence). CDR3 loop: CSASAGTSGLNEQFF. Here the CDR3 DNA reads TGCAGTGCTAGCGCCGGGACTAGCGGACTCAATGAGCAGTTCTTC.

This clonotype was counted many times. J is TRBJ2-1 and V is TRBV11-3; D unclear. Germline V gene lookup returns CDR1 SGHNT and CDR2 YENEEA. The CDR3 is 13 amino acids. The V end lost 3 bases, the J end lost 13 bases, and 16 bases lay between the germline ends. The CDR3 DNA reads TGTGCCAGCAGCTTTCAGACCATGGGTGAACAGTTCTTC. It is translated as CASSFQTMGEQFF.

This clonotype was detected only a few times. J is TRBJ2-2 and V is TRBV7-9; unclear D gene. V lost 5 bases to trimming and J lost 4 bases, with 17 bases between them. Germline loops: CDR1 SEHNR, CDR2 FQNEAQ (reference sequence). The CDR3 has 16 amino acids. For the CDR3, the DNA is TGTGCCAGCAGCCCGGGTCAGACGAGGAGCACCGGGGAGCTGTTTTTT. Protein product: CASSPGQTRSTGELFF.

This clonotype was counted many times. This chain uses TRBV29-1 with TRBJ2-5, with 10 bases that match TRBD1. The CDR3 has 12 residues. V lost 7 bases to trimming and J lost 2 bases; unmatched junction nucleotides: 1. In germline, CDR1 is SQVTM, CDR2 ANQGSEA. The chain's CDR3 is CSADRGQETQYF. CDR3 nucleotides: TGCAGCGCGGACAGGGGGCAAGAGACCCAGTACTTC.

The rearrangement joins TRBV11-1 to TRBJ2-7; 7 bases line up with TRBD1. CDR1 is SGHAT, CDR2 FQDESV, per germline (reference sequence). The length of the CDR3 is 16 residues. After removal of 4 bases from V and 1 base from J, the junction contained 10 bases not matched to a gene. The CDR3 DNA sequence: TGTGCCAGCAGCTCTATACAGGGGAAGAATTCCTACGAGCAGTACTTC. It translates to CASSSIQGKNSYEQYF.

In its sample, this clonotype was seen many times. This rearrangement joins TRBV9 to TRBJ2-6, with D perhaps given as TRBD1 or TRBD2 (5 bases each). Germline CDR1 SGDLS, CDR2 YYNGEE. This CDR3 has 17 amino acids. Trimming took off 0 bases at V and 2 bases at J, with 12 bases between the two ends. The CDR3 DNA is TGTGCCAGCAGCGTAGGGGGACCTTTCCCTGGGGCCAACGTCCTGACTTTC. Translating it yields CASSVGGPFPGANVLTF. The full variable domain, rest sourced from reference TRBV9 and TRBJ2-6, is DSGVTQTPKHLITATGQRVTLRCSPRSGDLSVYWYQQSLDQGLQFLIQYYNGEERAKGNILERFSAQQFPDLHSELNLSSLELGDSALYFCASSVGGPFPGANVLTFGAGSRLTVL.

This clonotype has only one observation. A much larger clone lies one base from this, so it may be a read error. The rearrangement uses TRBV2 and TRBJ2-2; tentative D call: TRBD2 (7 bases). This CDR3 region has 13 residues. Germline CDR1 SNHLY, CDR2 FYNNEI. The CDR3 bases are TGTGCCCAGGGGCCTAGCGGAACCGGGGATCTGTTTTTT. Translating gives CAQGPSGTGDLFF. Full variable domain (rest looked up from reference TRBV2 and TRBJ2-2): EPEVTQTPSHQVTQMGQEVILRCVPISNHLYFYWYRQILGQKVEFLVSFYNNEISEKSEIFDDQFSVERPDGSNFTLKIRSTKLEDSAMYFCAQGPSGTGDLFFGEGSRLTVL.

The chain joins TRBV7-6 to TRBJ2-1, with TRBD1 identical over 7 bases. The V gene's germline CDR1 is SGHVS and CDR2 FNYEAQ. CDR3 length equals 14 residues. Trimming cost V 4 bases and J 1 base; bases outside gene matches: 1. As DNA, the CDR3 is TGTGCCAGCAGCTCGGGACAGTCCTACAATGAGCAGTTCTTC. This sequence encodes CASSSGQSYNEQFF.